The clone carrying this T cell receptor (beta chain) was recorded only once. Its antigen is unidentified. This sample's RNA came from whole unsorted tissue. The library came from three nested PCR rounds adapted from ARM-PCR protocols. TCRdb recomputed calls from the multiplex PCR reads with MiXCR, one row per CDR3 protein. The table records approximately 120,000 distinct CDR3 sequences, around three fifths of them present only once. This sample was taken from a study of tumor and adjacent non-tumor tissue in lung cancer. Study overall: Samples averaged about 3.8 million productive TCRbeta reads each.

V was clipped by 4 bases and J by 3 bases; unmatched bases: 8. From germline, CDR1 is SGHNT and CDR2 YYREEE (reference sequence). There are 15 residues in the CDR3. Study results and limitations: TCR diversity was significantly greater in tumor than normal lung tissue.

The chain employs TRBV5-4 and TRBJ2-3, with 7 bases lining up with TRBD1. This TCR was sampled from a man younger than 45 with non-small cell lung cancer. The sample consisted of lung tumor tissue. The DNA for the CDR3 is TGTGCCAGCAGCATGAGGCGACAGGGTACAGATACGCAGTATTTT. This translates into CASSMRRQGTDTQYF.